Presented here are 29 T cell receptor beta chains from one specimen sequenced in a study of blood T cells in healthy people across ages. Sample-barcoded 5' priming and a J-beta primer mix drove a second PCR of roughly 7 to 11 cycles. One entry per CDR3 protein, called by TCRdb with MiXCR from the 5' RACE reads. The data show approximately 800,000 distinct CDR3 sequences, less than 60% seen once. Material: blood. The receptor source for this set is a man older than 75 in good health.

This clonotype showed up just once. The junction does not match germline at one end; this may be a read error. In nucleotides, the CDR3 is TGCGCCGGCAGCTCCCGACCTCAGCGCCAGGAGGACGAGCAGTACTTC. Protein sequence: CAGSSRPQRQEDEQYF. The chain joins TRBV5-1 to TRBJ2-5, with D possibly TRBD2 on 5 matching bases. With the DNA end fitting TRBJ2-7 better, the J assignment may be wrong. This CDR3 comprises 16 residues. CDR1 and CDR2 from the germline V gene are SGHRS and YFSETQ.

This clonotype came up a few times. A much larger clone lies one base from this, so it may be a read error. This rearrangement joins TRBV7-7 to TRBJ2-1; 10 bases match TRBD2. The J call may be incorrect, as the DNA end agrees better with TRBJ2-7. Looked up from germline, CDR1 is SSHAT and CDR2 is FNYEAQ (reference sequence). This CDR3 is 16 amino acids long. The CDR3 bases are TGTGCTAGCAGCCGGGAACTAGCGGGAACCCTCAATGAGCAGTACTTC. This translates into CASSRELAGTLNEQYF.

This clonotype has only a few counts. The chain links TRBV15 to TRBJ2-5, with D tentatively TRBD1 (5 bases). Deletions cut 0 bases from V and 3 bases from J, with 11 bases between. Germline CDR1 LNHNV, CDR2 YYDKDF (reference sequence). This CDR3 is built from 15 residues. DNA of the CDR3: TGTGCCACCAGCAGAGAAAGGGGAAGCGAAGAGACCCAGTACTTC. Translated: CATSRERGSEETQYF.

The chain employs TRBV4-2 and TRBJ2-2; the D gene is possibly TRBD2 (7 bases). Germline V gene data show CDR1 as LGHNA and CDR2 as YNFKEQ. This CDR3 is 16 amino acids long. Trimming removed 0 bases at V and 4 bases at J, with 12 bases between. This chain's CDR3 is CASSQDRGGSTGELFF. As DNA, the CDR3 is TGTGCCAGCAGCCAAGACAGGGGCGGGAGCACCGGGGAGCTGTTTTTT.

The chain combines TRBV24-1 with TRBJ2-4; TRBD2 matches 7 bases. The J call could be wrong; TRBJ2-5 is a better fit for the DNA end. CDR3 length: 17 amino acids. Germline V gene lookup returns CDR1 KGHDR and CDR2 SFDVKD. CDR3 DNA sequence: TGTGCCACCAGTGATGGGGGAGCGGGGCGCCAGCTGGGGACCCAGTACTTC. Its protein is CATSDGGAGRQLGTQYF.

Ten or more counts support this clonotype. The junction does not match germline at one end; this may be a read error. This chain connects TRBV29-1 to TRBJ2-5, with a possible D match to TRBD2 (6 bases). Germline lookup yields CDR1 SQVTM and CDR2 ANQGSEA. This CDR3 is built from 11 residues. The CDR3 region is CSAPGDETQYF. For the CDR3, the DNA is TGTTCCGCCCCGGGAGATGAGACCCAGTACTTC.

J is TRBJ2-7 and V is TRBV6-2 or TRBV6-3, with D perhaps TRBD2 (5 bases). The V gene lost 7 bases and the J gene lost 6 bases, with 16 bases spanning the gap. Germline V gene data show CDR1 as MNHEY and CDR2 as SVGEGT. CDR3 size: 13 residues. The CDR3 sequence: CASTDFHPREQYF. CDR3 nucleotides: TGTGCCAGCACGGACTTTCACCCTCGCGAGCAGTACTTC.

For the CDR3, the DNA is TGCAGTGCTCCAGGGGACTTACCCTACGAGCAGTACTTC. Protein sequence: CSAPGDLPYEQYF. The chain links TRBV20-1 to TRBJ2-7; either TRBD1 or TRBD2 may fit D (6 bases each). The V end lost 5 bases, the J end lost 2 bases, and 13 bases lay between the germline ends. The CDR3 is made up of 13 amino acids. The germline V gene encodes CDR1 DFQATT and CDR2 SNEGSKA (reference sequence).

The chain is built from TRBV3-1 and TRBJ2-6; D might be TRBD1 or TRBD2, each matching 5 bases. CDR1 and CDR2 (germline): LGHDT, YNNKEL (reference sequence). The CDR3 runs 20 residues. V lost 5 bases to trimming and J lost 2 bases, with 25 bases between them. The chain's CDR3 is CASSSSRDLLRVAGANVLTF. The CDR3 DNA reads as TGTGCCAGCAGCTCGTCCCGGGACCTGCTCCGGGTCGCTGGGGCCAACGTCCTGACTTTC.

The V and J genes are TRBV30 and TRBJ2-7, with D unclear. CDR3 size: 15 residues. V gave up 0 bases and J gave up 3 bases, with 15 bases separating them. Germline CDR1 and CDR2: GTSNPN and SVGIG (reference sequence). CDR3 region: CAWSVPYGPVYEQYF. As DNA, the CDR3 is TGTGCCTGGAGTGTACCATATGGCCCCGTCTACGAGCAGTACTTC.

This clonotype was recorded many times. The chain recombines TRBV4-2 with TRBJ1-2, with 10 bases matching TRBD1. The CDR3 is 14 amino acids. After removal of 4 bases from V and 3 bases from J, the junction contained 2 bases not matched to a gene. The germline V gene encodes CDR1 LGHNA and CDR2 YNFKEQ. CDR3 nucleotides: TGTGCCAGCAGCCGAGGACAGGGGGACTATGGCTACACCTTC. Amino acid sequence: CASSRGQGDYGYTF.

This clonotype was counted between two and nine times. The V call is TRBV20-1, the J call TRBJ2-7; a weak D match, TRBD1 (6 bases). Trimming took off 1 base at V and 2 bases at J, with 18 bases between the two ends. CDR1 and CDR2 from the germline V gene are DFQATT and SNEGSKA (reference sequence). This CDR3 comprises 16 residues. CDR3 DNA: TGCAGTGCTAGAGGCCCGGAACTCCAGGGGCCCTACGAGCAGTACTTC. This gives the protein CSARGPELQGPYEQYF.

This clonotype was detected ten times or more. This rearrangement joins TRBV29-1 to TRBJ2-7; D is unresolved. V gave up 3 bases and J gave up 0 bases, with 9 bases separating them. The CDR3 is 13 amino acids. In germline, CDR1 is SQVTM, CDR2 ANQGSEA. The DNA of the CDR3 is TGCAGCGTTGAGGTTCAGGCCTCCTACGAGCAGTACTTC. This encodes CSVEVQASYEQYF.

In this sample, this clonotype turned up many times. The genes are TRBV2 and TRBJ2-1; 8 bases agree with TRBD2. The CDR3 length is 13 residues. Germline loops: CDR1 SNHLY, CDR2 FYNNEI. J gave up 9 bases and V 3 bases, and 4 bases lay outside the gene matches. The CDR3 DNA follows: TGTGCCAGCAGTGAGAGACTAGCGAGTGAGCAGTTCTTC. The encoded protein is CASSERLASEQFF.

As for this clonotype: Compared with germline, one end of the junction differs, possibly owing to a read error. This rearrangement joins TRBV7-8 to TRBJ2-4, with D perhaps TRBD2 (5 bases). Germline assignment: CDR1 SGHVS and CDR2 FQNEAQ. The CDR3 totals 13 residues. CDR3 in amino acids: CVSSLPRGGEQYF. The DNA for the CDR3 is TGTGTCAGCAGCTTACCGAGAGGTGGGGAGCAGTACTTC.

This clonotype turned up a few times. The CDR3 is CASRAAREQYF. CDR3 coding DNA: TGTGCCAGCCGGGCTGCTCGGGAGCAGTACTTC. The V gene is TRBV21-1, the J gene TRBJ2-4; the table's D call, TRBD2, has no DNA check behind it. TRBV21-1 is designated a pseudogene. The CDR3 is 11 amino acids.

The J gene is TRBJ2-3, the V gene TRBV20-1; 8 bases are shared with TRBD2. The CDR3 contains 14 residues. J was trimmed by 3 bases and V by 5 bases; bases with no gene match: 7. Germline CDR1 and CDR2: DFQATT and SNEGSKA (reference sequence). CDR3 residues: CSAPSGTRTDTQYF. The CDR3 coding sequence is TGCAGTGCTCCGTCCGGGACTAGGACAGATACGCAGTATTTT.

This clonotype was observed many times. The chain uses TRBV6-5 and TRBJ2-2; 7 positions agree with TRBD1. The CDR3 spans 17 residues. CDR1 MNHEY and CDR2 SVGAGI come from the germline V gene. V lost 2 bases to trimming and J lost 0 bases; unmatched junction nucleotides: 6. The CDR3, as DNA: TGTGCCAGCAGTTACGGGACAGCTGAGACGAACACCGGGGAGCTGTTTTTT. As protein: CASSYGTAETNTGELFF.

There are a few counts of this clonotype. The gene calls are TRBV27 and TRBJ2-7, with TRBD2 matching 8 bases. The V segment lost 6 bases and the J segment 2 bases; nucleotides outside the gene matches: 6. The germline CDR1 and CDR2 sequences are MNHEY and SMNVEV (reference sequence). The CDR3 runs 14 residues. The CDR3 loop is CASRLLAGTYEQYF. The CDR3, as DNA: TGTGCCAGCAGGCTGCTAGCGGGTACCTACGAGCAGTACTTC.

The chain couples TRBV27 to TRBJ2-1; D possibly corresponds to TRBD2 (5 bases). The V and J ends lost 8 bases and 0 bases respectively, with 17 bases between them. In germline, CDR1 is MNHEY, CDR2 SMNVEV (reference sequence). This CDR3 is 16 amino acids long. The CDR3 sequence: CASAAPGGSSYNEQFF. Written as DNA, the CDR3 is TGTGCCAGCGCGGCCCCCGGAGGTAGCTCCTACAATGAGCAGTTCTTC.

In DNA form, the CDR3 reads TGCAGCGTGGCGGAACAAGTTAAAAACATTCAGTACTTC. Its translation: CSVAEQVKNIQYF. The rearrangement links TRBV29-1 to TRBJ2-4; no clear D gene. Per germline, CDR1 SQVTM and CDR2 ANQGSEA. Trimming left V 6 bases short and J 4 bases short, with 13 bases between. The CDR3 loop spans 13 amino acids.

This chain joins TRBV7-9 and TRBJ2-5, with D hard to call. V lost 0 bases and J 4 bases, leaving 15 bases between the germline ends. The CDR3 loop spans 16 amino acids. Germline V gene lookup returns CDR1 SEHNR and CDR2 FQNEAQ (reference sequence). The CDR3 loop is CASSLATSFGVETQYF. CDR3 DNA sequence: TGTGCCAGCAGCTTAGCCACATCCTTCGGTGTAGAGACCCAGTACTTC.

This chain joins TRBV20-1 and TRBJ2-5; D is uncertain. CDR3 length: 12 amino acids. Per germline, CDR1 DFQATT and CDR2 SNEGSKA (reference sequence). With 4 bases removed from V and 5 bases from J, the gap between germline ends came to 11 bases. The CDR3 protein is CSAISGLETQYF. CDR3 sequence (DNA): TGCAGTGCTATATCCGGATTGGAGACCCAGTACTTC.

The genes are TRBV7-2 and TRBJ1-1, with D unresolved. CDR1 and CDR2 (germline): SGHTA, FQGNSA. Trimming removed 2 bases from V and 0 bases from J, with 10 bases in between. This CDR3 spans 15 amino acids. CDR3 protein: CASSLNGGLNTEAFF. The CDR3 DNA is TGTGCCAGCAGCTTAAACGGCGGCCTGAACACTGAAGCTTTCTTT.

This clonotype was seen once. The V gene is TRBV24-1, the J gene TRBJ2-1, with 14 bases fitting TRBD2. Germline loops: CDR1 KGHDR, CDR2 SFDVKD. There are 16 residues in the CDR3. After removal of 4 bases from V and 8 bases from J, the junction contained 6 bases not matched to a gene. The CDR3 protein is CATSDRLAGGPHEQFF. CDR3 DNA sequence: TGTGCCACCAGTGACCGACTAGCGGGAGGGCCACATGAGCAGTTCTTC.

The chain recombines TRBV1 with TRBJ2-4; TRBD2 was called by the table and not checked on the DNA. The J call may be wrong; the DNA end is better matched by TRBJ2-7. TRBV1 is flagged as a pseudogene. The CDR3 is made up of 20 amino acids. Here the CDR3 reads CTSSQDLYRLAGRVHYEQYF. The CDR3 nucleotides read TGCACCAGCAGCCAAGATCTATATCGACTAGCGGGCCGTGTGCACTACGAGCAGTACTTC.

To note about this clonotype: One end of the junction fails to match germline, which may point to a read error. DNA of the CDR3: TGTGCCGGCAGTCAAGATCGACAGGGGGCATATGGCTACACCTTC. Translating it yields CAGSQDRQGAYGYTF. The rearrangement joins TRBV4-2 to TRBJ1-2; TRBD1 aligns across 10 bases. The CDR3 is 15 residues long. Germline-derived CDR1 and CDR2 are LGHNA and YNFKEQ.

This chain links TRBV20-1 with TRBJ1-5; 7 bases match TRBD1. With 5 bases clipped from V and 4 bases from J, the junction kept 2 bases outside the gene matches. The CDR3 totals 12 residues. Looked up from germline, CDR1 is DFQATT and CDR2 is SNEGSKA (reference sequence). CDR3 bases: TGCAGTGCTCAGGGGGGGAATCAGCCCCAGCATTTT. This encodes CSAQGGNQPQHF.

This rearrangement joins TRBV7-2 to TRBJ2-3; D is undetermined. The length of the CDR3 is 14 residues. Trimming shortened V by 2 bases and J by 1 base, and 7 bases separated the two germline ends. Germline assignment: CDR1 SGHTA and CDR2 FQGNSA. CDR3 protein: CASSLRRGTDTQYF. CDR3 coding DNA: TGTGCCAGCAGCTTAAGACGGGGCACAGATACGCAGTATTTT.